The present TCR beta chain was sequenced within a study of blood T cells in healthy people across ages. Isolation of PBMCs gave at least 7 million cells per sample. Sample-barcoded 5' priming and a J-beta primer mix drove a second PCR of about 6 to 12 cycles. TCRdb processed the 5' RACE reads anew with MiXCR; each CDR3 protein has one entry. The table lists roughly 800,000 distinct CDR3 sequences, nearly 60% of them singletons. Trimming removed 6 bases from V and 4 bases from J, with 23 bases in between. Germline CDR1 is DFQATT and CDR2 is SNEGSKA (reference sequence). CDR3 length equals 16 residues. The source material was blood. The TCR sequence derives from a man aged 25 to 45 in good health. The chain uses TRBV20-1 and TRBJ2-3; weak D call: TRBD1 (6 bases). CDR3 amino acids: CSASRRRQGMADTQYF. The CDR3 DNA sequence: TGCAGTGCCAGTAGAAGGCGTCAGGGGATGGCAGATACGCAGTATTTT.